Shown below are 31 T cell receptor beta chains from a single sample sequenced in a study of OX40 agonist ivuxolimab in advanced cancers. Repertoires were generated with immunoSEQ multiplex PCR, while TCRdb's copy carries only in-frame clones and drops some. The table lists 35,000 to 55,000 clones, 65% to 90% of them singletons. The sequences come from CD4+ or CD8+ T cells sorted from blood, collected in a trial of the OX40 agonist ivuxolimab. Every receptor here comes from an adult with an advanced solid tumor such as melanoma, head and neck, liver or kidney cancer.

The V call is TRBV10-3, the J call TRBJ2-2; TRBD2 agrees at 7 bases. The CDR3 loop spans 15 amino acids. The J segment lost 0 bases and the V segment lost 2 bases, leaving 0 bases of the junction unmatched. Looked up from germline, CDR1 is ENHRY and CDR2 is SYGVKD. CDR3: CAISETSANTGELFF. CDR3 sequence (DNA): TGTGCCATCAGTGAGACTAGCGCGAACACCGGGGAGCTGTTTTTT.

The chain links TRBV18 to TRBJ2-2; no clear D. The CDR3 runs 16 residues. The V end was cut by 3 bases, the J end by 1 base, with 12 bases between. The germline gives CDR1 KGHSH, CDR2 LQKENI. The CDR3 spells CASSPLPGGNTGELFF. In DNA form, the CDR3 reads TGTGCCAGCTCACCCCTTCCCGGCGGGAACACCGGGGAGCTGTTTTTT.

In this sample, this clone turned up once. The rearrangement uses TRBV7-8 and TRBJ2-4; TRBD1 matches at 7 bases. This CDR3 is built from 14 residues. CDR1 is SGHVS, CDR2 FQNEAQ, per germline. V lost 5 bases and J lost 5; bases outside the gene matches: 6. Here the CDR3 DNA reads TGTGCCAGCAGCATTACAGGGGTCCAAAACATTCAGTACTTC. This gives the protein CASSITGVQNIQYF.

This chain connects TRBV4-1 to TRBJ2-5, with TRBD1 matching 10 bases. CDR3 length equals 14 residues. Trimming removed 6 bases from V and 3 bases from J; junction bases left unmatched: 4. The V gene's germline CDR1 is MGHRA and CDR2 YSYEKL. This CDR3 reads CASRTGTGEETQYF. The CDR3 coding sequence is TGCGCCAGCAGGACCGGGACAGGGGAAGAGACCCAGTACTTC.

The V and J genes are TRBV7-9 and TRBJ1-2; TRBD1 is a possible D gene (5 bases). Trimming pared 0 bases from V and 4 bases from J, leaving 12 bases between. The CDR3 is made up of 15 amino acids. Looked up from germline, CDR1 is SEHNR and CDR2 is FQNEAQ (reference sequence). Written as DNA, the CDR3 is TGTGCCAGCAGCTTAGCGGGGCAGGGTGGCTATGGCTACACCTTC. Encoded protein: CASSLAGQGGYGYTF.

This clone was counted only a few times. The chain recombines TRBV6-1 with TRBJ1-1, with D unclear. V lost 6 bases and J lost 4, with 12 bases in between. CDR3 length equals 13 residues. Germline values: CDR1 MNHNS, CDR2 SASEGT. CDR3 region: CASRLLGSTEAFF. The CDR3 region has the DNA TGTGCCAGCAGGTTACTGGGGTCCACTGAAGCTTTCTTT.

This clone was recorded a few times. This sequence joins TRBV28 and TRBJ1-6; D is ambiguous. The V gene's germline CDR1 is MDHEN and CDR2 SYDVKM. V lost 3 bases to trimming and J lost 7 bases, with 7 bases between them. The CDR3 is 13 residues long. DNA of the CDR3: TGTGCCAGCAGTTTTTTTGTGAATTCACCCCTCCACTTT. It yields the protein CASSFFVNSPLHF.

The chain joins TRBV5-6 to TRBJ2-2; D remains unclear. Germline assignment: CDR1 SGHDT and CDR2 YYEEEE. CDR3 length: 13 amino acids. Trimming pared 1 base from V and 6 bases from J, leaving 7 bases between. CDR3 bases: TGTGCCAGCAGCTTGCGGGCAGCCGGGGAGCTGTTTTTT. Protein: CASSLRAAGELFF.

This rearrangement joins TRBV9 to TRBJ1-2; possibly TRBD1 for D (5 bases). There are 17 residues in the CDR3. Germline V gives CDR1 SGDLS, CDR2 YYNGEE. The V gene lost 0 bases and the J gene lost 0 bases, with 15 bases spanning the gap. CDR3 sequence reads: CASSVARWTTANYGYTF. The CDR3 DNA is TGTGCCAGCAGCGTAGCTAGATGGACAACTGCTAACTATGGCTACACCTTC.

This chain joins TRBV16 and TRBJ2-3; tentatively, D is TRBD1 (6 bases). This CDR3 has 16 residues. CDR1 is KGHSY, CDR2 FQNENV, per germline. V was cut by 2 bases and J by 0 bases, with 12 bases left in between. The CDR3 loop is CASSQRTEHSTDTQYF. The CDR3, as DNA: TGTGCCAGCAGCCAAAGGACAGAGCACAGCACAGATACGCAGTATTTT.

The CDR3 DNA follows: TGCGCCAGCTTAAGTCCTGCAGGGGGCCGGACTGAAGCTTTCTTT. Translated, it gives CASLSPAGGRTEAFF. V gene TRBV10-2 combines with J gene TRBJ1-1; 8 positions agree with TRBD1. Losses at the gene ends were 8 bases for V and 5 bases for J; bases not matched to a gene: 13. The CDR3 is 15 amino acids. In germline, CDR1 is WSHSY, CDR2 SAAADI.

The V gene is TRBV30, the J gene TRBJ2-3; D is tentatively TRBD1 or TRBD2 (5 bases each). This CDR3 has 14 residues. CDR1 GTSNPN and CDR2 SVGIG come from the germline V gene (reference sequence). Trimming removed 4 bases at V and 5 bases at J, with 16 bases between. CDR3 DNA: TGTGCCTGGAAAAGGGGCTCGGGGCAAGATACGCAGTATTTT. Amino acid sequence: CAWKRGSGQDTQYF. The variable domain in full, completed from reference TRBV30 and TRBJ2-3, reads SQTIHQWPATLVQPVGSPLSLECTVEGTSNPNLYWYRQAAGRGLQLLFYSVGIGQISSEVPQNLSASRPQDRQFILSSKKLLLSDSGFYLCAWKRGSGQDTQYFGPGTRLTVL.

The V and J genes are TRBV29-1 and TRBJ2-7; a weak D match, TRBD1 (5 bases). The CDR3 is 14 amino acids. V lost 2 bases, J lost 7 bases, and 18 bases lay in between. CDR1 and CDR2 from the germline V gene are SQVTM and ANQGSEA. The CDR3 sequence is CSVESAAGIGEQYF. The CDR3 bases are TGCAGCGTTGAAAGCGCGGCAGGGATTGGGGAGCAGTACTTC.

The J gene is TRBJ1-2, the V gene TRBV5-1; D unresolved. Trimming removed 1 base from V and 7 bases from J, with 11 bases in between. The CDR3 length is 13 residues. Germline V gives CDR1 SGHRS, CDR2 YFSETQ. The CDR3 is CASSLQLRGGYTF. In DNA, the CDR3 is TGCGCCAGCAGCTTGCAATTACGTGGTGGCTACACCTTC.

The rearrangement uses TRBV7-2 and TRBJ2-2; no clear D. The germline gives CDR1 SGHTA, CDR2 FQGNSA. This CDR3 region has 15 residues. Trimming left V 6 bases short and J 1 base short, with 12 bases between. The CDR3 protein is CASREKAENTGELFF. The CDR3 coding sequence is TGTGCCAGCAGGGAGAAGGCCGAGAACACCGGGGAGCTGTTTTTT.

The CDR3 DNA reads as TGTGCCAGCAAAAGGGGTCTGTCCTACGAGCAGTACTTC. It yields the protein CASKRGLSYEQYF. This rearrangement joins TRBV2 to TRBJ2-7; D is perhaps TRBD1 (5 bases). V dropped 7 bases and J dropped 1 base, with 11 bases sitting between them. Per germline, CDR1 SNHLY and CDR2 FYNNEI. This CDR3 is 13 amino acids long.

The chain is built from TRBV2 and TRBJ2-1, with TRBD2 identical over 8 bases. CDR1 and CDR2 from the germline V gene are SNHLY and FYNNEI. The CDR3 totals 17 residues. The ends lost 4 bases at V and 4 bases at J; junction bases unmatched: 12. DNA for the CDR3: TGTGCCAGCAGTGCGGGGGTTCGGGGACTAGTTTACAATGAGCAGTTCTTC. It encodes CASSAGVRGLVYNEQFF.

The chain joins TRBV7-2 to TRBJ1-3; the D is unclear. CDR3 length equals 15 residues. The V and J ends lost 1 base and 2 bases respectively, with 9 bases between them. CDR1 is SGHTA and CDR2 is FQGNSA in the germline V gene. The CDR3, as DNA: TGTGCCAGCAGCTTAGTAGAGGGTCCTGGAAACACCATATATTTT. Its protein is CASSLVEGPGNTIYF.

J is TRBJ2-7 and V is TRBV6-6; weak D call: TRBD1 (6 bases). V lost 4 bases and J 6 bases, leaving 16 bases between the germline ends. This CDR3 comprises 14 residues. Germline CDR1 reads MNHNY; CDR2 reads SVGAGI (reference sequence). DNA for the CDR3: TGTGCCAGCAGTTTTTTAGGGCAGGGGCGCGAGCAGTACTTC. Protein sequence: CASSFLGQGREQYF.

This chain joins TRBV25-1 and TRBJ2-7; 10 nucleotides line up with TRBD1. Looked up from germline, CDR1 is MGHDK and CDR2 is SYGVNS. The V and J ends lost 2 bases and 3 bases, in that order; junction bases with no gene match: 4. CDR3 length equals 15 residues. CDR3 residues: CASSEAGQGLYEQYF. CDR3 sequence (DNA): TGTGCCAGCAGTGAAGCGGGACAGGGGCTCTACGAGCAGTACTTC.

CDR3 coding DNA: TGTGCCATCAGAAGTAACACCGGGGAGCTGTTTTTT. Translated: CAIRSNTGELFF. This chain connects TRBV10-3 to TRBJ2-2; D call uncertain. The germline CDR1 and CDR2 sequences are ENHRY and SYGVKD. V was shortened by 6 bases and J by 2 bases, with 4 bases between the two germline ends. This CDR3 has 12 residues.

The CDR3 is CTHGNQPQHF. As DNA, the CDR3 is TGCACCCACGGGAATCAGCCCCAGCATTTT. The V call is TRBV29-1, the J call TRBJ1-5; no clear D. The germline V gene has CDR1 SQVTM and CDR2 ANQGSEA. The CDR3 loop spans 10 amino acids.

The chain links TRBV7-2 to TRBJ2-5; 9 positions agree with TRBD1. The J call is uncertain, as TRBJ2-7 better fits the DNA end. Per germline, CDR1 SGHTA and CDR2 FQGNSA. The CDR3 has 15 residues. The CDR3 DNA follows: TGTGCCAGCAGCTTAGGTTTGGACAGGGGCCACGAGCAGTACTTC. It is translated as CASSLGLDRGHEQYF.

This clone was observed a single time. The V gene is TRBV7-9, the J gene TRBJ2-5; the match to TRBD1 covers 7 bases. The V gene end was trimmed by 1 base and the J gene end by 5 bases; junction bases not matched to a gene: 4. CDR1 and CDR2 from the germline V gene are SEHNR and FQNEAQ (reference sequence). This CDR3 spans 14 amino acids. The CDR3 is CASSLEQGTETQYF. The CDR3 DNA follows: TGTGCCAGCAGCTTAGAACAGGGGACGGAGACCCAGTACTTC.

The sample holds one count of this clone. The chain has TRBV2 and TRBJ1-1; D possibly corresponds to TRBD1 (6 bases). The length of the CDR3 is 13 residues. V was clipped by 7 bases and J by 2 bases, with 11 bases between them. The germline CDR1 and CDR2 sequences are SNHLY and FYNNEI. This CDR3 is CASNRAGNTEAFF. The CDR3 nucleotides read TGTGCCAGCAACAGGGCCGGAAACACTGAAGCTTTCTTT.

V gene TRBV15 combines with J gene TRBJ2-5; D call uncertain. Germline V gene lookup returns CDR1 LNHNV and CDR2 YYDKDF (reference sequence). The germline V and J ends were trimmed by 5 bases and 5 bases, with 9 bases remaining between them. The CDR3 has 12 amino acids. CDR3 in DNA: TGTGCCACCAGCCGCCGTGTGGAGACCCAGTACTTC. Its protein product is CATSRRVETQYF.

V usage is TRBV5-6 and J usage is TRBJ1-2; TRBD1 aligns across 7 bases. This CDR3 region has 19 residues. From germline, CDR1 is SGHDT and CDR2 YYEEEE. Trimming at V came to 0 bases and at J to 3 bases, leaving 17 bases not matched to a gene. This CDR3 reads CASSLGRQGPIEPYYGYTF. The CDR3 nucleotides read TGTGCCAGCAGCTTGGGACGACAGGGACCAATAGAGCCCTACTATGGCTACACCTTC.

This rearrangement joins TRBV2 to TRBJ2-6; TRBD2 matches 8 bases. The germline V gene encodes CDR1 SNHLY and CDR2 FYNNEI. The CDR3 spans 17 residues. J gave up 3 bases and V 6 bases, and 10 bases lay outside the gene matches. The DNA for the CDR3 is TGTGCCAGCAGCAATAGCGGGGCCTCGGGTGGGGCCAACGTCCTGACTTTC. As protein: CASSNSGASGGANVLTF.

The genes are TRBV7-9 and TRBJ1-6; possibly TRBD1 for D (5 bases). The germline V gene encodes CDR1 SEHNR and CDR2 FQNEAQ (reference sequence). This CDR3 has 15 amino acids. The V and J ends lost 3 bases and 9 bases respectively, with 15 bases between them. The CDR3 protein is CASSLAQGVLSPLHF. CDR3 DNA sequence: TGTGCCAGCAGCTTGGCCCAGGGTGTACTTTCACCCCTCCACTTT. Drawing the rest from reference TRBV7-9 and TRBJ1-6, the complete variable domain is DTGVSQNPRHKITKRGQNVTFRCDPISEHNRLYWYRQTLGQGPEFLTYFQNEAQLEKSRLLSDRFSAERPKGSFSTLEIQRTEQGDSAMYLCASSLAQGVLSPLHFGNGTRLTVT.

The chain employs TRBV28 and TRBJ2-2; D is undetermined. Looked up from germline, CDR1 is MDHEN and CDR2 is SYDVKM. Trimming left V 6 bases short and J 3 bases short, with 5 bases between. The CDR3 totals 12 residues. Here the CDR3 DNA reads TGTGCCAGCAGCCAGGACACCGGGGAGCTGTTTTTT. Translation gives CASSQDTGELFF.

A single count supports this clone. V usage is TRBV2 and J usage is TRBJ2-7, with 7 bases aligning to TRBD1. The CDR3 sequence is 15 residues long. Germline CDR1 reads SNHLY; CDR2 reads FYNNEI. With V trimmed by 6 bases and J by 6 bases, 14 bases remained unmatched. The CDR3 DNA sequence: TGTGCCAGCAGCCTAAGGGGACAGAAGCTCAGCGAGCAGTACTTC. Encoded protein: CASSLRGQKLSEQYF.